This TCR beta chain was obtained from a study of control samples from healthy donors and cancer patients (dated by TCRdb to 2020 to 2022). In regard to this clone: Its antigen is still unknown. The record has no base qualities; no much larger clone is one base away.

Library preparation employed the immunoSEQ multiplex PCR assay. TCRdb stores this immuneACCESS table with in-frame sequences only. Part of the clones is absent; in the studies checked, under half of the shortfall reflects unresolved V genes, and no reason is known for the rest. The sample data list tens of thousands of clones, and 94% of these were observed just once. Roughly 3% of the sample is in the top ten clones. The sample taken for sequencing was blood. This clonotype originated in a woman in her twenties or thirties in good health.

The CDR3 region reads CASSFPGDSGLDTQYF. The DNA reads as follows: TGTGCCAGCAGTTTCCCTGGTGATAGCGGGTTAGATACGCAGTATTTT. This chain joins TRBV6-2 or TRBV6-3 to TRBJ2-3; TRBD2 aligns with 7 central bases. The junction shows trimming of 4 bases on V and 5 bases on J, and the gene matches do not reach 12 bases of it. From its cysteine to its phenylalanine, the CDR3 spans 16 amino acids. This entry keeps only the CDR3 DNA: 48 bases, framed from base 1. The germline V gene specifies MNHEY as CDR1 and SVGEGT as CDR2.